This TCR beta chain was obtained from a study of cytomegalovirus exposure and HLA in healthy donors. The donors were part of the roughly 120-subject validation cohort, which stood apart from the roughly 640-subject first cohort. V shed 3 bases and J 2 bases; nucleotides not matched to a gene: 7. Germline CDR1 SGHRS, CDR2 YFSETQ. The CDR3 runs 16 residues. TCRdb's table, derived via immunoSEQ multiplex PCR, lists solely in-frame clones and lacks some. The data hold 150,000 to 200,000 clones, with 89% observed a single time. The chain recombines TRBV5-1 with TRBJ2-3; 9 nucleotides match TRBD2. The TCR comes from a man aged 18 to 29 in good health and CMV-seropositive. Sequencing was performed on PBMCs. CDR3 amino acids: CASSSGRGRVTDTQYF. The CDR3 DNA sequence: TGCGCCAGCAGCTCGGGACGCGGGAGGGTCACAGATACGCAGTATTTT.